This TCR beta chain was retrieved from a study of tumor-infiltrating lymphocytes in primary liver carcinoma. Study overall: Surgical resection served as treatment for the primary liver carcinoma of these patients. Study observations and caveats: The overlap of tumor-adjacent and tumor-blood pairs was smaller than that of tumor region pairs.

The authors made TCR beta cDNA from 500 ng total RNA with a constant-region primer. The TCR beta library was amplified through three nested multiplex PCR rounds in a modified ARM-PCR procedure. The two initial PCR rounds, nine to eleven cycles each, used TRBV1-TRBV30 forward and C-beta reverse primers. TCRdb passed the multiplex PCR reads through MiXCR, listing each CDR3 protein once. The sample records fewer than 350,000 distinct CDR3 sequences, 65% being singletons. On this clonotype itself: Its antigen is not identified.

V shed 5 bases and J 0 bases; nucleotides not matched to a gene: 10. Germline V CDR1 and CDR2: SEHNR, FQNEAQ (reference sequence). The CDR3 runs 16 residues. Unsorted whole blood yielded the blood RNA, and germline DNA was also extracted. The V and J genes are TRBV7-9 and TRBJ2-7; 7 bases agree with TRBD1. The clonotype originates from a man aged 35-49 years with primary liver carcinoma and hepatitis B virus infection. Sequenced sample: peripheral blood. CDR3 bases: TGTGCCAGCAGCATAGGTGTGGGGACAGTCTCCTACGAGCAGTACTTC. Residues: CASSIGVGTVSYEQYF.